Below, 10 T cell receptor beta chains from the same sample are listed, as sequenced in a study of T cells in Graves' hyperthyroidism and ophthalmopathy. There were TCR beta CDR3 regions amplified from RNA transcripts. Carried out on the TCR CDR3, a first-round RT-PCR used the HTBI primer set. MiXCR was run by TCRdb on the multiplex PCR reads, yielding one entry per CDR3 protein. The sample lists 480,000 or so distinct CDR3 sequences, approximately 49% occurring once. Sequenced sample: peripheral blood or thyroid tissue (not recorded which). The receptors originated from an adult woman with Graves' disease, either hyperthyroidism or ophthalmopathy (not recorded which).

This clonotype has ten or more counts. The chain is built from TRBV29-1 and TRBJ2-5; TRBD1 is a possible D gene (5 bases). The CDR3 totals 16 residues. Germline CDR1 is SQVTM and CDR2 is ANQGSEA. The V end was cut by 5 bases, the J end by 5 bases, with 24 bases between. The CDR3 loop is CSVRSSTARDRETQYF. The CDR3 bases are TGCAGCGTTCGATCATCAACAGCCAGGGATAGGGAGACCCAGTACTTC.

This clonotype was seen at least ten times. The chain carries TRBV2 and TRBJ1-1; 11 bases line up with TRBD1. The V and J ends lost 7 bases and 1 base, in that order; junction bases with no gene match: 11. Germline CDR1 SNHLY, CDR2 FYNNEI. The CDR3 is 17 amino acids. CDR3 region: CASNLSPGTGGNTEAFF. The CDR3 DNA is TGTGCCAGCAACCTAAGTCCCGGGACAGGGGGGAACACTGAAGCTTTCTTT.

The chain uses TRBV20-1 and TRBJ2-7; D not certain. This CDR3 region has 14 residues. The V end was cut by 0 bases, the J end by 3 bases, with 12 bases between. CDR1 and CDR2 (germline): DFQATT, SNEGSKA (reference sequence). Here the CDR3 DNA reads TGCAGTGCTAGAGATCTTAGGTGGGTCTACGAGCAGTACTTC. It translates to CSARDLRWVYEQYF.

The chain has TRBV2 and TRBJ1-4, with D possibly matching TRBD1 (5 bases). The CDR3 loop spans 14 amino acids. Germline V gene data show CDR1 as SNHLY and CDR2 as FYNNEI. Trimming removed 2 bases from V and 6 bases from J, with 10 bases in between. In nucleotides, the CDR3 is TGTGCCAGCAGTGAAACCCTGGGGGATGAAAAACTGTTTTTT. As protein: CASSETLGDEKLFF.

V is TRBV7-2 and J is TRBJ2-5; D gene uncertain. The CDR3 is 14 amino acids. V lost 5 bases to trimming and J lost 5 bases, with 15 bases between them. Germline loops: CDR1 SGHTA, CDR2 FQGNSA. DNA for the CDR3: TGTGCCAGCAGCCAGGTCGACCCTCGGGAGACCCAGTACTTC. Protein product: CASSQVDPRETQYF.

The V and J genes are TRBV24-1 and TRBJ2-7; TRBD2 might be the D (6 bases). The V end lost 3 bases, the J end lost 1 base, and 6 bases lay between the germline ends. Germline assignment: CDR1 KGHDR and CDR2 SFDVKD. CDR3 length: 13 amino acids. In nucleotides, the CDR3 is TGTGCCACCAGTGATAGCGGGTCCTACGAGCAGTACTTC. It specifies CATSDSGSYEQYF.

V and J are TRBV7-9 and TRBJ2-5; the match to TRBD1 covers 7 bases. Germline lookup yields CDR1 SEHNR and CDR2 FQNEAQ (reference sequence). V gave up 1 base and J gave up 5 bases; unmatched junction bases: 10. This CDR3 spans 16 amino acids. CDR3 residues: CASSLVSGGRAETQYF. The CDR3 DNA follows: TGTGCCAGCAGCTTAGTGTCAGGGGGTAGAGCGGAGACCCAGTACTTC. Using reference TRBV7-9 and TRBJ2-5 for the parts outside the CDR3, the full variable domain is DTGVSQNPRHKITKRGQNVTFRCDPISEHNRLYWYRQTLGQGPEFLTYFQNEAQLEKSRLLSDRFSAERPKGSFSTLEIQRTEQGDSAMYLCASSLVSGGRAETQYFGPGTRLLVL.

As DNA, the CDR3 is TGTGCCAGCAGCCAACGTAGCAATCAGCCCCAGCATTTT. Protein: CASSQRSNQPQHF. The chain couples TRBV6-5 to TRBJ1-5; D uncertain. Germline CDR1 and CDR2: MNHEY and SVGAGI. This CDR3 has 13 residues. V dropped 6 bases and J dropped 0 bases, with 6 bases sitting between them.

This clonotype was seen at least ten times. Written as DNA, the CDR3 is TGTGCCAGCAGGACAGGGATGAACACTGAAGCTTTCTTT. Protein product: CASRTGMNTEAFF. The chain links TRBV6-6 to TRBJ1-1; TRBD1 matches at 7 bases. The CDR3 loop spans 13 amino acids. Per the germline V gene, CDR1 is MNHNY and CDR2 is SVGAGI (reference sequence). V shed 6 bases, J shed 0 bases, and the junction held 1 base outside the gene matches.

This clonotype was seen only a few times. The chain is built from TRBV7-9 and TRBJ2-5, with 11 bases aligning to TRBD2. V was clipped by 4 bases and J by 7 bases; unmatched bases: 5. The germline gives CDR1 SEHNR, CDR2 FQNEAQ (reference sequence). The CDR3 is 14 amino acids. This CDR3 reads CASSYGGTSGTQYF. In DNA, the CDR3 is TGTGCCAGCAGCTACGGGGGGACTAGCGGGACCCAGTACTTC. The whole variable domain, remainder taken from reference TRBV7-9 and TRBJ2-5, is DTGVSQNPRHKITKRGQNVTFRCDPISEHNRLYWYRQTLGQGPEFLTYFQNEAQLEKSRLLSDRFSAERPKGSFSTLEIQRTEQGDSAMYLCASSYGGTSGTQYFGPGTRLLVL.